What follows describes a single T cell receptor beta chain. Its antigen is currently unknown. The listed TCRdb protein conflicts with the DNA translation at residue 13, and the protein shown is translated directly from the DNA. Mouse gene names apply. The DNA ends 3 residues before the CDR3 does, and the rest of the CDR3 is filled in from the germline J gene. The data stem from a study of CD8+ T cells in alopecia areata. Study in general: Donors of skin were C3H/HeJ mice aged roughly 6-12 months with spontaneous alopecia, and recipients were 7-10-week-old female C3H/HeJ mice. Points from the study as a whole: Normal scalp showed lower clonality than lesional scalp, especially alopecia totalis/universalis.

Germline CDR1 NNHDY, CDR2 SYVADS. V was clipped by 0 bases and J by 2 bases; unmatched bases: 1. This CDR3 has 16 amino acids. cDNA prepared by RNA extraction and subsequent reverse transcription served as the template for sequencing. TCRdb keeps only in-frame clones here, not all; method: immunoSEQ multiplex PCR. This record lists approximately 110,000 clones, none seen once only, and the top ten clones contain roughly a fifth. What was sequenced was lesional skin. The receptor was derived from a C3H/HeJ mouse with alopecia areata. Strain haplotype (MHC): H2-k. J is TRBJ1-6 and V is TRBV13-3, with TRBD1 matching over 8 bases. TRBJ1-6 is reported as an ORF; its role is uncertain. Incomplete CDR3 DNA: TGTGCCAGCAGTGATGGCAGGGGGCCCTATAATTCGCCC. Translating gives CASSDGRGPYNSP. The full CDR3 protein is CASSDGRGPYNSPLYF.